The next 6 T cell receptor beta chains were all read from a single sample in a study of blood T cell repertoires in COVID-19. Data came from immunoSEQ multiplex PCR; TCRdb stores just in-frame clones and leaves some out. The repertoire holds 350,000 to 400,000 clones, with roughly 90% as singletons. Sequenced material: PBMCs or T cells enriched from blood (not recorded which). The receptors shown here come from a woman aged 25 to 39 who had recovered from COVID-19.

In DNA form, the CDR3 reads TGTGCCAGCAGTATTTCAGGGGGCACTGAAGCTTTCTTT. As protein: CASSISGGTEAFF. V and J are TRBV6-5 and TRBJ1-1, with 7 bases identical to TRBD1. The V and J ends lost 5 bases and 4 bases, in that order; junction bases with no gene match: 4. Germline CDR1 MNHEY, CDR2 SVGAGI. This CDR3 has 13 residues.

DNA for the CDR3: TGTGCCAGCAGCTTGACTAGCGGGGGCGGGGAGACCCAGTACTTC. Its translation: CASSLTSGGGETQYF. The genes are TRBV7-3 and TRBJ2-5; 12 bases align to TRBD2. Germline trimming cut 3 bases from V and 5 bases from J; bases unmatched to any gene: 4. This CDR3 comprises 15 residues. Looked up from germline, CDR1 is SGHTA and CDR2 is FQGTGA.

The V call is TRBV6-2 or TRBV6-3, the J call TRBJ1-2; TRBD1 agrees at 8 bases. Germline V gene sequence: CDR1 MNHEY, CDR2 SVGEGT. There are 16 residues in the CDR3. V shed 4 bases, J shed 5 bases, and the junction held 12 bases outside the gene matches. The CDR3 sequence is CASSFLTRTGMYGYTF. Written as DNA, the CDR3 is TGTGCCAGCAGTTTTCTCACCCGGACAGGGATGTATGGCTACACCTTC.

The chain joins TRBV7-9 to TRBJ1-4; 12 bases are shared with TRBD1. Germline V gives CDR1 SEHNR, CDR2 FQNEAQ (reference sequence). The CDR3 runs 16 residues. V shed 1 base and J 8 bases; nucleotides not matched to a gene: 5. CDR3 nucleotide sequence: TGTGCCAGCAGCTTAGGGGACAGGGGGCTACTCGAAAAACTGTTTTTT. It specifies CASSLGDRGLLEKLFF. Filled out from reference TRBV7-9 and TRBJ1-4, the complete variable domain reads DTGVSQNPRHKITKRGQNVTFRCDPISEHNRLYWYRQTLGQGPEFLTYFQNEAQLEKSRLLSDRFSAERPKGSFSTLEIQRTEQGDSAMYLCASSLGDRGLLEKLFFGSGTQLSVL.

The V and J genes are TRBV12-3 or TRBV12-4 and TRBJ1-2, with a tentative D call TRBD1 (6 bases). The CDR3 runs 12 residues. Trimming shortened V by 8 bases and J by 4 bases, and 11 bases separated the two germline ends. The CDR3: CASGRGGYGYTF. CDR3 nucleotide sequence: TGTGCCAGCGGCAGGGGTGGCTATGGCTACACCTTC.

The chain uses TRBV3-1 (or the pseudogene TRBV3-2) and TRBJ1-1, with D maybe TRBD1 (6 bases). V dropped 1 base and J dropped 3 bases, with 12 bases sitting between them. Looked up from germline, CDR1 is LGHDT and CDR2 is YNNKEL (reference sequence). This CDR3 has 15 amino acids. In nucleotides, the CDR3 is TGTGCCAGCAGCCAAGGCGTTGGGGGCGACACTGAAGCTTTCTTT. Its translation: CASSQGVGGDTEAFF.